These 16 T cell receptor beta chains were all obtained from the same sample, sequenced in a study of blood T cell repertoires in COVID-19. Using immunoSEQ multiplex PCR, the repertoire was profiled, and TCRdb retains in-frame clones only, with some absent. The data hold 200,000 or so clones, with over 75% observed a single time. The sample consisted of peripheral blood. These receptors all stem from a man in his fifties or sixties with COVID-19, enrolled during active disease.

V and J are TRBV10-2 and TRBJ2-1; 16 bases map to TRBD2. V was pared by 6 bases and J by 7 bases, with 15 bases of the junction left unmatched. This CDR3 comprises 19 residues. CDR1 and CDR2 (germline): WSHSY, SAAADI. The CDR3 region has the DNA TGCGCCAGCAGAGACATCGGGACTAGCGGGAGGGCCGGTAGTAATGAGCAGTTCTTC. This codes for CASRDIGTSGRAGSNEQFF.

This sequence joins TRBV7-8 and TRBJ2-2; the D gene is possibly TRBD2 (5 bases). V shed 4 bases and J shed 5 bases, with 17 bases lying between them. This CDR3 spans 16 amino acids. Germline assignment: CDR1 SGHVS and CDR2 FQNEAQ. This chain's CDR3 is CASSSGLGRQTGELFF. CDR3 nucleotide sequence: TGTGCCAGCAGCTCCGGCCTTGGGAGACAAACCGGGGAGCTGTTTTTT.

The V gene is TRBV28, the J gene TRBJ1-2; no firm D call. The V end was cut by 6 bases, the J end by 4 bases, with 15 bases between. Germline V gene data show CDR1 as MDHEN and CDR2 as SYDVKM. There are 14 residues in the CDR3. The CDR3 DNA reads TGTGCCAGCAGAAAACCGACTGTATCCTATGGCTACACCTTC. Amino acids: CASRKPTVSYGYTF.

V usage is TRBV18 and J usage is TRBJ2-7, with 8 positions matching TRBD2. V gave up 2 bases and J gave up 7 bases; unmatched junction bases: 10. The CDR3 extends over 15 amino acids. Germline V gene sequence: CDR1 KGHSH, CDR2 LQKENI. The CDR3 coding sequence is TGTGCCAGCTCACCAATATTAGCGGGACGTGATGAGCAGTACTTC. Residues: CASSPILAGRDEQYF.

The chain is built from TRBV7-8 and TRBJ2-3; D is possibly TRBD2 (6 bases). From germline, CDR1 is SGHVS and CDR2 FQNEAQ. The CDR3 sequence is 16 residues long. Trimming shortened V by 7 bases and J by 0 bases, and 17 bases separated the two germline ends. CDR3 nucleotide sequence: TGTGCCAGCACCCCTTTGCTTAGCGGTAGCACAGATACGCAGTATTTT. Its translation is CASTPLLSGSTDTQYF. The full variable domain, in which reference TRBV7-8 and TRBJ2-3 provide the parts outside the CDR3, is GAGVSQSPRYKVAKRGQDVALRCDPISGHVSLFWYQQALGQGPEFLTYFQNEAQLDKSGLPSDRFFAERPEGSVSTLKIQRTQQEDSAVYLCASTPLLSGSTDTQYFGPGTRLTVL.

On this clone itself: The sample has other DNA sequences that encode this CDR3 too. The chain recombines TRBV3-1 (or the pseudogene TRBV3-2) with TRBJ2-5; D is perhaps TRBD2 (5 bases). The CDR3 has 13 residues. Looked up from germline, CDR1 is LGHDT and CDR2 is YNNKEL (reference sequence). V gave up 0 bases and J gave up 5 bases, with 7 bases separating them. CDR3 in amino acids: CASSQDRGETQYF. The CDR3 DNA follows: TGTGCCAGCAGCCAAGATCGAGGGGAGACCCAGTACTTC.

The CDR3 protein is CASRPGTGNQPQHF. The CDR3 DNA sequence: TGTGCCAGCAGACCGGGGACAGGCAATCAGCCCCAGCATTTT. The chain is built from TRBV7-8 and TRBJ1-5, with 7 bases lining up with TRBD1. V lost 6 bases and J lost 2; bases outside the gene matches: 4. Germline assignment: CDR1 SGHVS and CDR2 FQNEAQ. This CDR3 is built from 14 residues.

On this clone itself: At one end, the junction sequence differs from germline, possibly due to a read error. This rearrangement joins TRBV7-7 to TRBJ2-5, with 9 nucleotides matching TRBD1. Germline V gene sequence: CDR1 SSHAT, CDR2 FNYEAQ (reference sequence). The CDR3 loop spans 18 amino acids. The CDR3 here is CASSQHLKGTGSGETQYF. CDR3 DNA sequence: TGTGCTAGCAGCCAGCATTTGAAAGGGACAGGGTCTGGGGAGACCCAGTACTTC.

The gene calls are TRBV29-1 and TRBJ1-1; D not resolved. V gave up 4 bases and J gave up 0 bases, with 9 bases separating them. Germline CDR1 and CDR2: SQVTM and ANQGSEA. The CDR3 totals 13 residues. CDR3 bases: TGCAGCGTTGGACAACTCATGAACACTGAAGCTTTCTTT. Protein product: CSVGQLMNTEAFF. The complete variable domain, with remaining parts taken from reference TRBV29-1 and TRBJ1-1, reads SAVISQKPSRDICQRGTSLTIQCQVDSQVTMMFWYRQQPGQSLTLIATANQGSEATYESGFVIDKFPISRPNLTFSTLTVSNMSPEDSSIYLCSVGQLMNTEAFFGQGTRLTVV.

V usage is TRBV11-2 and J usage is TRBJ1-1; the match to TRBD1 covers 7 bases. V dropped 6 bases and J dropped 3; count of bases not matched to a gene: 4. In germline, CDR1 is SGHAT, CDR2 FQNNGV. CDR3 size: 13 residues. The CDR3 is CASSRQGDTEAFF. In nucleotides, the CDR3 is TGTGCCAGCAGTCGACAGGGAGACACTGAAGCTTTCTTT.

The V gene is TRBV28, the J gene TRBJ1-5, with 11 positions matching TRBD1. V lost 2 bases to trimming and J lost 0 bases; unmatched junction nucleotides: 3. CDR3 length: 17 amino acids. Looked up from germline, CDR1 is MDHEN and CDR2 is SYDVKM. The CDR3 region has the DNA TGTGCCAGCAGTTTAAGGACAGGGGGCTATAGCAATCAGCCCCAGCATTTT. Residues: CASSLRTGGYSNQPQHF. Full variable domain (remainder filled in from reference TRBV28 and TRBJ1-5): DVKVTQSSRYLVKRTGEKVFLECVQDMDHENMFWYRQDPGLGLRLIYFSYDVKMKEKGDIPEGYSVSREKKERFSLILESASTNQTSMYLCASSLRTGGYSNQPQHFGDGTRLSIL.

This clone was counted once. This chain's CDR3 is CASSQGRTETGELFF. As DNA, the CDR3 is TGCGCCAGCAGCCAAGGGAGGACAGAGACCGGGGAGCTGTTTTTT. This sequence joins TRBV4-3 and TRBJ2-2; possibly TRBD1 for D (6 bases). Trimming shortened V by 1 base and J by 5 bases, and 11 bases separated the two germline ends. Germline CDR1 LGHNA, CDR2 YSLEER. The length of the CDR3 is 15 residues.

This clone turned up a few times. The V gene is TRBV14, the J gene TRBJ2-2; 11 bases are shared with TRBD2. Trimming took 4 bases from V and 5 from J; bases not matched to a gene: 9. There are 17 residues in the CDR3. Germline-derived CDR1 and CDR2 are SGHDN and FVKESK. For the CDR3, the DNA is TGTGCCAGCAGCCGAGTACTAGCGGGAGTAGGGACCGGGGAGCTGTTTTTT. Translating gives CASSRVLAGVGTGELFF.

V gene TRBV25-1 combines with J gene TRBJ2-3, with D maybe TRBD1 (5 bases). Germline V gene lookup returns CDR1 MGHDK and CDR2 SYGVNS. This CDR3 has 15 amino acids. V lost 5 bases, J lost 3 bases, and 15 bases lay in between. As DNA, the CDR3 is TGTGCCAGCAGTCCAGGGCAGGCCCGGACAGATACGCAGTATTTT. It translates to CASSPGQARTDTQYF.

This chain joins TRBV18 and TRBJ2-6; 8 bases line up with TRBD1. V shed 8 bases and J 1 base; nucleotides not matched to a gene: 10. Germline V CDR1 and CDR2: KGHSH, LQKENI. The CDR3 has 17 residues. For the CDR3, the DNA is TGTGCCAGCATTCCCGGGACAGGACAGTCTGGGGCCAACGTCCTGACTTTC. It encodes CASIPGTGQSGANVLTF.

The rearrangement joins TRBV4-1 to TRBJ2-7; 10 bases map to TRBD1. The ends lost 1 base at V and 3 bases at J; junction bases unmatched: 12. CDR1 is MGHRA, CDR2 YSYEKL, per germline. This CDR3 contains 18 residues. The CDR3 loop reads CASSQGDPGTGDFYEQYF. CDR3 sequence (DNA): TGCGCCAGCAGCCAAGGGGATCCTGGGACAGGGGATTTCTACGAGCAGTACTTC.